This T cell receptor (beta chain) was identified in a study of OX40 agonist ivuxolimab in advanced cancers. Study summary: In this cohort, patients received ivuxolimab, an agonistic anti-OX40 (CD134) antibody. Males comprised 82.7% of the group, whose mean age was approximately 61 years (range roughly 23 to 90).

General study findings and limits: Dose levels from 0.1 to 3.0 mg/kg saw CD4+ and CD8+ blood T cells expand clonally by week 6. Expanded clones belonging to CD8+ T cells outnumbered, on average, those of CD4+.

Concerning this clone: The antigen is not known.

Some clones are missing from TCRdb's copy, which holds only in-frame ones; the method was immunoSEQ multiplex PCR. This table has 100,000 or so clones, 80% to 90% appearing once. Germline CDR1 reads SNHLY; CDR2 reads FYNNEI. V lost 3 bases and J 2 bases, leaving 10 bases between the germline ends. The CDR3 covers 14 residues. The sequencing here drew on CD4+ or CD8+ T cells sorted from blood, taken in a trial of the OX40 agonist ivuxolimab. The chain is built from TRBV2 and TRBJ2-5, with D maybe TRBD1 (5 bases). The source is an adult with an advanced solid tumor such as melanoma, head and neck, liver or kidney cancer. The CDR3 protein is CASSDRVQQETQYF. CDR3 nucleotides: TGTGCCAGCAGTGACAGGGTACAGCAAGAGACCCAGTACTTC.